Below are 18 T cell receptor beta chains sequenced from a single sample in a study of T cells after yellow fever vaccination. TCRdb processed the 5' RACE reads anew with MiXCR; each CDR3 protein has one entry. Among about 260,000 distinct CDR3 sequences listed, about 5% were seen once. The material was CD4+ T cells sorted from PBMCs, obtained on the day of the yellow fever booster vaccination. The source of these receptors is a man younger than 35 who received the YFV17D yellow fever vaccine.

In its sample, this clonotype was seen a few times. The chain has TRBV5-4 and TRBJ2-3; D gene unclear. Trimming took off 2 bases at V and 0 bases at J, with 7 bases between the two ends. CDR3 length: 14 amino acids. The germline gives CDR1 SGHNT, CDR2 YYREEE (reference sequence). The CDR3 region has the DNA TGTGCCAGCAGCTTCTCGGCCAGCACAGATACGCAGTATTTT. Encoded protein: CASSFSASTDTQYF.

This clonotype was observed a handful of times. The rearrangement uses TRBV18 and TRBJ2-4; the match to TRBD2 covers 7 bases. CDR3 size: 18 residues. The germline V gene encodes CDR1 KGHSH and CDR2 LQKENI. V lost 2 bases and J lost 2; bases outside the gene matches: 12. CDR3 in amino acids: CASSPRGGRTVPKNIQYF. As DNA, the CDR3 is TGTGCCAGCTCACCAAGGGGAGGGAGAACGGTACCCAAAAACATTCAGTACTTC.

This clonotype was recorded many times. The V gene is TRBV7-2, the J gene TRBJ1-2; 9 bases map to TRBD1. The ends lost 3 bases at V and 4 bases at J; junction bases unmatched: 3. The CDR3 consists of 14 residues. Germline V gives CDR1 SGHTA, CDR2 FQGNSA. CDR3 loop: CASSLDRGGYGYTF. CDR3 sequence (DNA): TGTGCCAGCAGCTTGGACAGGGGTGGCTATGGCTACACCTTC.

This clonotype was seen more than once but under ten times. This CDR3 reads CASSLGSGRGARYGYTF. The CDR3 DNA follows: TGTGCCAGCAGCTTAGGGAGCGGACGAGGCGCCCGGTATGGCTACACCTTC. V usage is TRBV11-2 and J usage is TRBJ1-2; D unclear. Germline assignment: CDR1 SGHAT and CDR2 FQNNGV. The V gene lost 1 base and the J gene lost 5 bases, with 20 bases spanning the gap. The length of the CDR3 is 17 residues.

This clonotype was seen repeatedly, ten times or more. V and J are TRBV12-3 or TRBV12-4 and TRBJ1-1; weak D call: TRBD1 (6 bases). The CDR3 runs to 13 residues. V gave up 6 bases and J gave up 6 bases, with 14 bases separating them. This CDR3 reads CASRNRDGSEAFF. The CDR3 DNA reads TGTGCCAGCAGGAACAGGGATGGGTCTGAAGCTTTCTTT.

The V gene is TRBV20-1, the J gene TRBJ2-2, with D maybe TRBD1 (5 bases). This CDR3 is built from 15 residues. Germline V gene data show CDR1 as DFQATT and CDR2 as SNEGSKA (reference sequence). V lost 7 bases and J lost 3, with 18 bases in between. CDR3 bases: TGCAGTGTCTCGTCAAGGGGTTTAGACACCGGGGAGCTGTTTTTT. It translates to CSVSSRGLDTGELFF.

This rearrangement joins TRBV6-5 to TRBJ2-7; 8 nucleotides agree with TRBD1. V shed 4 bases, J shed 3 bases, and the junction held 2 bases outside the gene matches. CDR3 length equals 13 residues. Germline assignment: CDR1 MNHEY and CDR2 SVGAGI. The CDR3 reads CASSFDRGYEQYV. The CDR3 DNA reads TGTGCCAGCAGTTTTGACAGGGGCTACGAGCAGTACGTC.

This clonotype has just a few counts. The chain couples TRBV29-1 to TRBJ2-3; D remains unclear. The V end was cut by 3 bases, the J end by 1 base, with 8 bases between. The germline gives CDR1 SQVTM, CDR2 ANQGSEA. The CDR3 is 13 residues long. CDR3 sequence (DNA): TGCAGCGTTGAGGCCAGAGGCACAGATACGCAGTATTTT. Translated: CSVEARGTDTQYF.

This chain connects TRBV7-2 to TRBJ1-2; the D is unclear. The CDR3 contains 12 residues. Trimming removed 3 bases from V and 4 bases from J, with 6 bases in between. Germline CDR1 reads SGHTA; CDR2 reads FQGNSA. The CDR3 DNA is TGTGCCAGCAGCTTTTCCTTCTATGGCTACACCTTC. Residues: CASSFSFYGYTF.

Here the CDR3 DNA reads TGTGCCTGGAGTGTTGGGACAGGGGAACCCTACGAGCAGTACTTC. Amino acid sequence: CAWSVGTGEPYEQYF. J is TRBJ2-7 and V is TRBV30; 10 nucleotides line up with TRBD1. The CDR3 has 15 amino acids. Germline trimming cut 0 bases from V and 2 bases from J; bases unmatched to any gene: 4. Germline loops: CDR1 GTSNPN, CDR2 SVGIG (reference sequence). The full variable domain, completed using reference TRBV30 and TRBJ2-7, is SQTIHQWPATLVQPVGSPLSLECTVEGTSNPNLYWYRQAAGRGLQLLFYSVGIGQISSEVPQNLSASRPQDRQFILSSKKLLLSDSGFYLCAWSVGTGEPYEQYFGPGTRLTVT.

The table lists this clonotype with many counts. The chain recombines TRBV9 with TRBJ1-6, with D hard to call. The V gene's germline CDR1 is SGDLS and CDR2 YYNGEE. The germline V and J ends were trimmed by 4 bases and 8 bases, with 10 bases remaining between them. This CDR3 has 13 residues. This CDR3 reads CASSQVQDSPLHF. The CDR3 DNA sequence: TGTGCCAGCAGCCAAGTACAAGATTCACCCCTCCACTTT. The full variable domain, with the rest looked up from reference TRBV9 and TRBJ1-6, is DSGVTQTPKHLITATGQRVTLRCSPRSGDLSVYWYQQSLDQGLQFLIQYYNGEERAKGNILERFSAQQFPDLHSELNLSSLELGDSALYFCASSQVQDSPLHFGNGTRLTVT.

This clonotype showed up just a few times. The chain has TRBV4-3 and TRBJ2-3; 11 positions agree with TRBD2. The ends lost 1 base at V and 6 bases at J; junction bases unmatched: 6. CDR1 LGHNA and CDR2 YSLEER come from the germline V gene. This CDR3 region has 16 residues. The CDR3 DNA is TGCGCCAGCAGCCAAGCAGGGACTAGCGGTAGGGATACGCAGTATTTT. Amino acids: CASSQAGTSGRDTQYF.

The V and J genes are TRBV27 and TRBJ2-5, with unresolved D. The CDR3 totals 13 residues. From germline, CDR1 is MNHEY and CDR2 SMNVEV (reference sequence). Trimming pared 0 bases from V and 2 bases from J, leaving 4 bases between. The CDR3 coding sequence is TGTGCCAGCAGTTTATCTTTTCAAGAGACCCAGTACTTC. Amino acid sequence: CASSLSFQETQYF.

The table lists this clonotype with a few counts. The chain recombines TRBV27 with TRBJ1-2, with D uncertain. The CDR3 length is 13 residues. Trimming cost V 3 bases and J 2 bases, with 7 bases left between them. Per the germline V gene, CDR1 is MNHEY and CDR2 is SMNVEV (reference sequence). The CDR3 is CASSLKGNYGYTF. CDR3 coding DNA: TGTGCCAGCAGTTTGAAAGGAAACTATGGCTACACCTTC.

This clonotype was observed a few times. This chain joins TRBV20-1 and TRBJ2-7; TRBD1 might be the D (6 bases). Germline lookup yields CDR1 DFQATT and CDR2 SNEGSKA (reference sequence). The V gene lost 2 bases and the J gene lost 2 bases, with 10 bases spanning the gap. The CDR3 is made up of 13 amino acids. CDR3 DNA sequence: TGCAGTGCTAGAAAGACAGGTGCCTACGAGCAGTACGTC. Residues: CSARKTGAYEQYV.

This clonotype was observed a handful of times. The chain recombines TRBV5-4 with TRBJ2-1; D gene unclear. Germline V gene sequence: CDR1 SGHNT, CDR2 YYREEE (reference sequence). V lost 2 bases, J lost 10 bases, and 10 bases lay in between. The CDR3 consists of 12 residues. CDR3 protein: CASSLGRGEQFF. As DNA, the CDR3 is TGTGCCAGCAGCTTAGGTAGAGGCGAGCAGTTCTTC.

In its sample, this clonotype was seen many times. The rearrangement links TRBV12-3 or TRBV12-4 to TRBJ2-5; TRBD2 matches 7 bases. V was pared by 6 bases and J by 3 bases, with 4 bases of the junction left unmatched. The CDR3 spans 13 residues. The CDR3 loop reads CASRRGVEETQYF. CDR3 nucleotides: TGTGCCAGCAGACGGGGGGTTGAAGAGACCCAGTACTTC.

V usage is TRBV20-1 and J usage is TRBJ2-7, with 7 positions matching TRBD1. From germline, CDR1 is DFQATT and CDR2 SNEGSKA (reference sequence). V gave up 4 bases and J gave up 3 bases; unmatched junction bases: 9. The CDR3 runs 14 residues. Here the CDR3 DNA reads TGCAGTGCTAATCCCACAGGGGCCTTCTACGAGCAGTACTTC. This encodes CSANPTGAFYEQYF.